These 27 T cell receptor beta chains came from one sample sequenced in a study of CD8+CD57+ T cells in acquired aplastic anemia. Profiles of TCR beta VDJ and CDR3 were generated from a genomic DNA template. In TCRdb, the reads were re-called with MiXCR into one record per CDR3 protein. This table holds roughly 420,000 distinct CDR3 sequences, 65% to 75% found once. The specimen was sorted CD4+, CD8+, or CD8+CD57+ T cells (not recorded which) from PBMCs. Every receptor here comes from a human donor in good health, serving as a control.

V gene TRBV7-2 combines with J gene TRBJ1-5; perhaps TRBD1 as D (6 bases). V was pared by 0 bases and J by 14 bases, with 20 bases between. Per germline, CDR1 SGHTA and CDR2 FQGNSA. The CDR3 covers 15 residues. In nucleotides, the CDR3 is TGTGCCAGCAGCTTAGCGGGACGGGGGGGGCGCACTGAGCATTTT. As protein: CASSLAGRGGRTEHF.

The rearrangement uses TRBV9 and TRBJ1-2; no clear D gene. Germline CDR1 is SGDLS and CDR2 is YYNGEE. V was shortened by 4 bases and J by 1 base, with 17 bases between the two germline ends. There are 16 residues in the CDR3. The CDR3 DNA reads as TGTGCCAGCAGCTTGGCCGGTCAGTTGTTTAACTATGGCTACACCTTC. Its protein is CASSLAGQLFNYGYTF.

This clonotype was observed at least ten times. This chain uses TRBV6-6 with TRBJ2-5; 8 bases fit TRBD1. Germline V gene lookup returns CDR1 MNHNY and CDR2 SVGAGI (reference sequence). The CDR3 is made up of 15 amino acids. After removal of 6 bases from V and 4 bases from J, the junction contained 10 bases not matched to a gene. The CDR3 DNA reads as TGTGCCAGCAGCTTGGCCTACAGGGGGTTAGAGACCCAGTACTTC. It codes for CASSLAYRGLETQYF.

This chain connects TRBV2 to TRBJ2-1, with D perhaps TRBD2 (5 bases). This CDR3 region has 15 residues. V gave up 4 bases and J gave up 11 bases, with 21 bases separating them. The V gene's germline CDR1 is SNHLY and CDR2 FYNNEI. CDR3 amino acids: CASSAGDTSDKKQFF. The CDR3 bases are TGTGCCAGCAGTGCGGGTGACACTAGTGATAAGAAGCAGTTCTTC.

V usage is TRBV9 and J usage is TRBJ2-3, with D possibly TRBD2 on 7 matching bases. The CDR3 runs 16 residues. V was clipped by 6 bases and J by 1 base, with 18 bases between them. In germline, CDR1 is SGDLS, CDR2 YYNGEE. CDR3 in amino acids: CASTAAGGGGTDTQYF. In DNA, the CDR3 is TGTGCCAGCACCGCCGCCGGAGGGGGGGGCACAGATACGCAGTATTTT. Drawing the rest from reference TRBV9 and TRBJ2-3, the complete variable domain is DSGVTQTPKHLITATGQRVTLRCSPRSGDLSVYWYQQSLDQGLQFLIQYYNGEERAKGNILERFSAQQFPDLHSELNLSSLELGDSALYFCASTAAGGGGTDTQYFGPGTRLTVL.

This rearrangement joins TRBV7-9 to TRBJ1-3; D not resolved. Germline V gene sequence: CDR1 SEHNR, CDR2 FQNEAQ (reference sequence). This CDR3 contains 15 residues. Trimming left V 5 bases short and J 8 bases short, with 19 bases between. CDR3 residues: CASSLLRKYLDTIYF. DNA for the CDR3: TGTGCCAGCAGCCTCCTAAGGAAATACCTAGACACCATATATTTT.

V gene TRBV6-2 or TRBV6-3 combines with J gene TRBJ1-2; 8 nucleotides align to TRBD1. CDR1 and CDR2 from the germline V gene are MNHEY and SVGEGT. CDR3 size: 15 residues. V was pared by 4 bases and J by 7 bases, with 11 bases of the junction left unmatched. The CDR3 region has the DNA TGTGCCAGCAGTTCCGGGACAGGAGTAGTAGGTGGCTACACCTTC. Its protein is CASSSGTGVVGGYTF.

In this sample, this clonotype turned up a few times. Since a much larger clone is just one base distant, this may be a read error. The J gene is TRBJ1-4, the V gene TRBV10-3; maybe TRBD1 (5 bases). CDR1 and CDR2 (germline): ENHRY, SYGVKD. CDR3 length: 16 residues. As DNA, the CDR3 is TGTGCCAACAGTTACTCTGGGGGGAGGCCTAATGAAAAACTGTTTTTT. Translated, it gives CANSYSGGRPNEKLFF.

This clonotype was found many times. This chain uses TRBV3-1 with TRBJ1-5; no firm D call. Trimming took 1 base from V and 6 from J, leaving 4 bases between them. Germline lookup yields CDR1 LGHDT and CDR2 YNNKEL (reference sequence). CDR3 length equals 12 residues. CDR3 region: CASSQGFQPQHF. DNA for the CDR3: TGTGCCAGCAGCCAAGGGTTTCAGCCCCAGCATTTT. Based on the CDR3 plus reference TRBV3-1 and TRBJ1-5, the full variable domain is DTAVSQTPKYLVTQMGNDKSIKCEQNLGHDTMYWYKQDSKKFLKIMFSYNNKELIINETVPNRFSPKSPDKAHLNLHINSLELGDSAVYFCASSQGFQPQHFGDGTRLSIL.

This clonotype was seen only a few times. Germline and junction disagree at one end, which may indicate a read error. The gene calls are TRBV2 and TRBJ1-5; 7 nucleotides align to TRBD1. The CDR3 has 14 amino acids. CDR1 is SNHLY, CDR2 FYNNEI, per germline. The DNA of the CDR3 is TGTGCCAACAGTTCAGACAGGGCAGGTCAGCCCCAGCGTTTT. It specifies CANSSDRAGQPQRF.

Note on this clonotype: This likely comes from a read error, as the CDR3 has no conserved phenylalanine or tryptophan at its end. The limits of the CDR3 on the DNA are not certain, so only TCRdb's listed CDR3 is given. The chain's CDR3 is CATSRPTHQENQYYGS. This chain connects TRBV15 to TRBJ1-2. The CDR3 is made up of 16 amino acids, end residues included. Germline V CDR1 and CDR2: LNHNV, YYDKDF (reference sequence).

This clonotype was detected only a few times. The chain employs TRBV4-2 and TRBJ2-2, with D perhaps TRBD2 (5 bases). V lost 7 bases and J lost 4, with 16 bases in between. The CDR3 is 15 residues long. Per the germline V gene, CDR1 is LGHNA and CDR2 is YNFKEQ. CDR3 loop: CASTGDSLPTGELFF. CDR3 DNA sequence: TGTGCCAGCACCGGGGATTCGTTACCCACCGGGGAGCTGTTTTTT.

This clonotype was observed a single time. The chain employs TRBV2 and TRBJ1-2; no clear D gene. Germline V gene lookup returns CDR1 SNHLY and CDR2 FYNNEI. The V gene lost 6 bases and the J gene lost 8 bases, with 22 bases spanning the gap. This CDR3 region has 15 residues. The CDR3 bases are TGTGCCAGCAGCCTGCACGGACGGAGTAACTGGGGCTACACCTTC. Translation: CASSLHGRSNWGYTF.

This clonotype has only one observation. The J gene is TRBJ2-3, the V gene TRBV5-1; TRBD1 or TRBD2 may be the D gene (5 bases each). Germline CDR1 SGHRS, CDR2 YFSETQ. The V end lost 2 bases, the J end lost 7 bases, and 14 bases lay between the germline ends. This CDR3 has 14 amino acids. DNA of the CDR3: TGCGCCAGCAGCTTTGTCGGGACGGGTAATACGCAGTATTTT. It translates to CASSFVGTGNTQYF.

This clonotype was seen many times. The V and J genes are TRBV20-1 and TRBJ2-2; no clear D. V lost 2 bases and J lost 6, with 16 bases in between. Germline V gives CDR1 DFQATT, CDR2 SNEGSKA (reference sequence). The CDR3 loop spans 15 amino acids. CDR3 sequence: CSARLPTARAGELFF. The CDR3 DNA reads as TGCAGTGCTAGACTTCCGACGGCAAGGGCCGGGGAGCTGTTTTTT.

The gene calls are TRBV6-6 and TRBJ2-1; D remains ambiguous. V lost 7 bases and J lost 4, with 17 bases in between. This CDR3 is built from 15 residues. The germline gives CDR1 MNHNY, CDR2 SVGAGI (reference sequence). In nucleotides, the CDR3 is TGTGCCAGCACCTCCGGCGTTGAAGGGTACAATGAGCAGTTCTTC. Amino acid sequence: CASTSGVEGYNEQFF.

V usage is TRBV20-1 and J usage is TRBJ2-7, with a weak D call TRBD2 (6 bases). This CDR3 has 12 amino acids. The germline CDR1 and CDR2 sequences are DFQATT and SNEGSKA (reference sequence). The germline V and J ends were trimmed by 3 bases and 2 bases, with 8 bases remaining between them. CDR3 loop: CSASGGPYEQYF. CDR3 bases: TGCAGTGCTAGCGGGGGACCCTACGAGCAGTACTTC.

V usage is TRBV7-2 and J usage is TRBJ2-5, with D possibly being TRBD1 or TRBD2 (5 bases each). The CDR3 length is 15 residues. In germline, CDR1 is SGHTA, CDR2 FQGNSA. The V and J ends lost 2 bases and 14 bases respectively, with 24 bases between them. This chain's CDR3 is CASSLRAGADNEKYF. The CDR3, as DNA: TGTGCCAGCAGCTTACGCGCCGGGGCAGATAATGAAAAATACTTC.

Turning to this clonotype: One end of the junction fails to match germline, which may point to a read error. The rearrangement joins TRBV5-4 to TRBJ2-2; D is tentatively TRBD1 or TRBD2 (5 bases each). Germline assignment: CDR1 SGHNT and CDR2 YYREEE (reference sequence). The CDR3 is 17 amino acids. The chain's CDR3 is CASSLGVAWGEPGELFF. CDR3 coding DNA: TGCGCCAGTAGTCTAGGGGTAGCGTGGGGAGAACCCGGGGAGCTGTTTTTT.

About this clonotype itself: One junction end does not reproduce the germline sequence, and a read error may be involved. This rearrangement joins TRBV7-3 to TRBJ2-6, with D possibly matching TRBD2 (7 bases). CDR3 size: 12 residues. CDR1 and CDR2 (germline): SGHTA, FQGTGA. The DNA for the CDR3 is TGTGCCAGCCGTTCGGGGGGCGACGTCCTGACGTTC. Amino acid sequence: CASRSGGDVLTF.

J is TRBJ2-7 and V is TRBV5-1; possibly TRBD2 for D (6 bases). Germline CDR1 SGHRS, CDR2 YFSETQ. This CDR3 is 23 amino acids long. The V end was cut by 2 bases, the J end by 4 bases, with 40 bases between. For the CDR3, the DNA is TGCGCCAGCAGCTTAGTCACCGACAATGATAGAGACGGCTCCAGGGACTTTAGGTACGAGCAGTACTTC. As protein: CASSLVTDNDRDGSRDFRYEQYF.

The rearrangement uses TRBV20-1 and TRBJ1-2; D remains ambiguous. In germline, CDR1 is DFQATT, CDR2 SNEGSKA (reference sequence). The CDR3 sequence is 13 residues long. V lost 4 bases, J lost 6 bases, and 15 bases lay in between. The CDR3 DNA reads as TGCAGTGCTATGCAGTCGGTAAACAATGGCTACACCTTC. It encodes CSAMQSVNNGYTF.

The CDR3 protein is CASSIAGGEGEYVQFF. The CDR3 DNA is TGTGCCAGTAGCATAGCCGGGGGGGAAGGAGAGTATGTGCAGTTCTTC. This sequence joins TRBV7-2 and TRBJ2-1; 8 bases line up with TRBD2. Germline loops: CDR1 SGHTA, CDR2 FQGNSA. This CDR3 spans 16 amino acids. V was clipped by 9 bases and J by 12 bases; unmatched bases: 22.

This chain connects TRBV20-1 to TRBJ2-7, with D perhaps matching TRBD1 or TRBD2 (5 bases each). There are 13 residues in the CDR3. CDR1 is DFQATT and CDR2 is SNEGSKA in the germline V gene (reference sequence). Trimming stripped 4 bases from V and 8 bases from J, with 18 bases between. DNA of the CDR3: TGCAGTGCTACTAGCCAGGGATACGAGCAGCAGTACTTC. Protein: CSATSQGYEQQYF.

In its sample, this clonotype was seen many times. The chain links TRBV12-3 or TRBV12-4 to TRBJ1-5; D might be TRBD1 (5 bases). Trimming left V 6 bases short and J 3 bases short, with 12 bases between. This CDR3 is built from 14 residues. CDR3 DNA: TGTGCCAGCAGCCTCGACGGGGCCAATCAGCCCCAGCATTTT. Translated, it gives CASSLDGANQPQHF.

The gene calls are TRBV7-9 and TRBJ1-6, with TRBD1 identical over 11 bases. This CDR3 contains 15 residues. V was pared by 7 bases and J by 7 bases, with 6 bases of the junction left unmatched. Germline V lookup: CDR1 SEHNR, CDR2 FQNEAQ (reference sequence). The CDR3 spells CASNGQGALNSPLHF. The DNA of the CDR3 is TGTGCCAGCAACGGACAGGGGGCGTTGAATTCACCCCTCCACTTT. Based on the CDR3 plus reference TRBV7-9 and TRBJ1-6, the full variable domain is DTGVSQNPRHKITKRGQNVTFRCDPISEHNRLYWYRQTLGQGPEFLTYFQNEAQLEKSRLLSDRFSAERPKGSFSTLEIQRTEQGDSAMYLCASNGQGALNSPLHFGNGTRLTVT.

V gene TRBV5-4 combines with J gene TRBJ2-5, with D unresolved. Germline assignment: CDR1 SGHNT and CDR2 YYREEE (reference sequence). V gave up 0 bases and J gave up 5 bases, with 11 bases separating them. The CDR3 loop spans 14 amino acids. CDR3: CASSLDRIRETQYF. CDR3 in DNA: TGTGCCAGCAGCTTGGACAGAATAAGGGAGACCCAGTACTTC.